These 22 T cell receptor beta chains were sequenced from one sample in a study of cytomegalovirus exposure and HLA in healthy donors. Profiling relied on immunoSEQ multiplex PCR, and the TCRdb table lists in-frame clones only, not all of them. The table includes more than 150,000 clones, about four fifths detected once. The sample taken for sequencing was PBMCs. These receptors originate from a woman in her late teens or twenties in good health and CMV-seropositive.

The V gene is TRBV7-9, the J gene TRBJ2-7, with TRBD2 as a possible D gene (6 bases). Trimming stripped 5 bases from V and 4 bases from J, with 15 bases between. Germline lookup yields CDR1 SEHNR and CDR2 FQNEAQ (reference sequence). This CDR3 comprises 14 residues. CDR3 sequence: CASSPAAGLYEQYF. The CDR3 DNA is TGTGCCAGCAGCCCGGCTGCGGGGTTGTACGAGCAGTACTTC.

The rearrangement joins TRBV7-9 to TRBJ2-1; TRBD1 aligns across 7 bases. CDR3 length: 16 residues. Germline loops: CDR1 SEHNR, CDR2 FQNEAQ (reference sequence). V lost 3 bases to trimming and J lost 0 bases; unmatched junction nucleotides: 5. This chain's CDR3 is CASSLDRMSSYNEQFF. The CDR3 nucleotides are TGTGCCAGCAGCTTGGACAGGATGAGCTCCTACAATGAGCAGTTCTTC.

CDR3 nucleotides: TGTGCCACCAGCAGAGATCGGGGGTTGGAGACCCAGTACTTC. Protein product: CATSRDRGLETQYF. V usage is TRBV15 and J usage is TRBJ2-5; possibly TRBD2 for D (6 bases). Germline V gene sequence: CDR1 LNHNV, CDR2 YYDKDF (reference sequence). Deletions cut 0 bases from V and 5 bases from J, with 10 bases between. This CDR3 region has 14 residues.

The chain uses TRBV2 and TRBJ2-7; 12 bases agree with TRBD2. CDR1 and CDR2 (germline): SNHLY, FYNNEI. The CDR3 covers 15 residues. The V segment lost 6 bases and the J segment 4 bases; nucleotides outside the gene matches: 7. The CDR3 region has the DNA TGTGCCAGCAGATTCCAGACTAGCGGGGGTTACGAGCAGTACTTC. Translated: CASRFQTSGGYEQYF.

This clone was counted only a few times. The gene calls are TRBV6-5 and TRBJ1-1, with 7 bases that match TRBD1. This CDR3 comprises 12 residues. V shed 6 bases and J 6 bases; nucleotides not matched to a gene: 4. Per germline, CDR1 MNHEY and CDR2 SVGAGI. The CDR3 loop is CASSTTGAEAFF. The DNA for the CDR3 is TGTGCCAGCAGCACAACAGGGGCTGAAGCTTTCTTT.

The chain employs TRBV4-1 and TRBJ1-5; possible D gene TRBD1, 6 bases. Trimming stripped 3 bases from V and 0 bases from J, with 15 bases between. This CDR3 spans 17 amino acids. Germline assignment: CDR1 MGHRA and CDR2 YSYEKL. The CDR3 loop is CASSHKQGYYSNQPQHF. The CDR3 bases are TGCGCCAGCAGCCACAAACAGGGATACTATAGCAATCAGCCCCAGCATTTT.

The chain recombines TRBV5-1 with TRBJ2-3; D may be TRBD2 (6 bases). Trimming left V 0 bases short and J 5 bases short, with 10 bases between. CDR1 is SGHRS and CDR2 is YFSETQ in the germline V gene. The CDR3 is made up of 14 amino acids. DNA for the CDR3: TGCGCCAGCAGCTTGGGGACTACGAAAGATACGCAGTATTTT. Translated: CASSLGTTKDTQYF.

This chain connects TRBV4-3 to TRBJ2-5, with 8 positions matching TRBD2. Unmatched junction bases numbered 11, after V lost 0 bases and J lost 5 bases. The CDR3 totals 17 residues. Per the germline V gene, CDR1 is LGHNA and CDR2 is YSLEER. For the CDR3, the DNA is TGCGCCAGCAGCCAAGATATATCGAGCGGGGGTGCGGAGACCCAGTACTTC. Protein product: CASSQDISSGGAETQYF.

There are a few counts of this clone. The chain recombines TRBV6-5 with TRBJ1-2, with 9 bases aligning to TRBD1. The length of the CDR3 is 14 residues. With V trimmed by 6 bases and J by 9 bases, 11 bases remained unmatched. The germline CDR1 and CDR2 sequences are MNHEY and SVGAGI. The CDR3 nucleotides are TGTGCCAGCAGAACTTCGGGACAGGGTTCTAGCTACACCTTC. Residues: CASRTSGQGSSYTF.

CDR3 DNA sequence: TGTGCCACCAGCAGAGTTCCCTCTCGATCGAGCCTTAATCAGCCCCAGCATTTT. Its translation is CATSRVPSRSSLNQPQHF. This chain links TRBV15 with TRBJ1-5, with unresolved D. V lost 1 base and J 4 bases, leaving 20 bases between the germline ends. The CDR3 loop spans 18 amino acids. Germline CDR1 is LNHNV and CDR2 is YYDKDF (reference sequence). The variable domain in full, completed from reference TRBV15 and TRBJ1-5, reads DAMVIQNPRYQVTQFGKPVTLSCSQTLNHNVMYWYQQKSSQAPKLLFHYYDKDFNNEADTPDNFQSRRPNTSFCFLDIRSPGLGDTAMYLCATSRVPSRSSLNQPQHFGDGTRLSIL.

The chain links TRBV19 to TRBJ1-2; tentatively, D is TRBD1 (5 bases). V dropped 8 bases and J dropped 4 bases, with 11 bases sitting between them. The length of the CDR3 is 12 residues. Per germline, CDR1 LNHDA and CDR2 SQIVND (reference sequence). CDR3 residues: CASLGAAYGYTF. DNA of the CDR3: TGTGCCAGTCTTGGGGCGGCCTATGGCTACACCTTC.

This clone was detected once. The chain is built from TRBV15 and TRBJ1-3; D is unresolved. CDR1 is LNHNV, CDR2 YYDKDF, per germline (reference sequence). This CDR3 spans 16 amino acids. Trimming removed 5 bases at V and 0 bases at J, with 14 bases between. The CDR3 sequence: CATSPPGRDSGNTIYF. The CDR3 DNA follows: TGTGCCACCAGCCCCCCGGGGAGGGACTCTGGAAACACCATATATTTT.

This clone was seen only once. V and J are TRBV5-1 and TRBJ2-3; maybe TRBD2 (5 bases). Germline lookup yields CDR1 SGHRS and CDR2 YFSETQ. The CDR3 consists of 14 residues. V lost 6 bases and J lost 2, with 13 bases in between. The CDR3 region is CASTSGLITDTQYF. CDR3 coding DNA: TGCGCCAGCACCAGCGGACTGATCACAGATACGCAGTATTTT.

The chain links TRBV6-5 to TRBJ1-2; 7 bases match TRBD1. The CDR3 consists of 15 residues. The trim removed 2 bases at V and 6 bases at J, leaving 9 bases unmatched. The germline gives CDR1 MNHEY, CDR2 SVGAGI. The CDR3 coding sequence is TGTGCCAGCAGTTACGGACCAGGGGGTTCGGATGGCTACACCTTC. Encoded protein: CASSYGPGGSDGYTF.

The V call is TRBV7-9, the J call TRBJ2-1, with TRBD2 identical over 9 bases. V lost 2 bases, J lost 0 bases, and 8 bases stayed unmatched. Germline V gives CDR1 SEHNR, CDR2 FQNEAQ (reference sequence). The CDR3 has 18 amino acids. The CDR3 nucleotides are TGTGCCAGCAGCTTAAGCGGGGGGTTCCCTTACTCCTACAATGAGCAGTTCTTC. Translation: CASSLSGGFPYSYNEQFF.

V gene TRBV18 combines with J gene TRBJ1-1; unclear D gene. This CDR3 contains 12 residues. The V end lost 0 bases, the J end lost 10 bases, and 9 bases lay between the germline ends. Germline-derived CDR1 and CDR2 are KGHSH and LQKENI. CDR3 in DNA: TGTGCCAGCTCACCACCGGCGGGTTCAGCTTTCTTT. It translates to CASSPPAGSAFF.

The chain has TRBV4-1 and TRBJ2-4; a weak D match, TRBD2 (5 bases). Trimming took off 1 base at V and 2 bases at J, with 12 bases between the two ends. Germline V CDR1 and CDR2: MGHRA, YSYEKL. CDR3 length: 16 residues. CDR3 region: CASSQGRVFSKNIQYF. CDR3 DNA sequence: TGCGCCAGCAGCCAAGGGCGGGTCTTTTCCAAAAACATTCAGTACTTC.

The V and J genes are TRBV13 and TRBJ1-2, with unresolved D. This CDR3 is built from 12 residues. Trimming removed 5 bases from V and 8 bases from J, with 12 bases in between. Germline CDR1 is PRHDT and CDR2 is FYEKMQ (reference sequence). CDR3 loop: CASSPGGLGYTF. DNA for the CDR3: TGTGCCAGCAGCCCAGGTGGGTTGGGCTACACCTTC.

This chain joins TRBV10-3 and TRBJ2-1; D possibly corresponds to TRBD2 (8 bases). V shed 0 bases and J shed 4 bases, with 19 bases lying between them. Germline CDR1 and CDR2: ENHRY and SYGVKD. This CDR3 region has 18 residues. CDR3: CAISESTGTKRGYNEQFF. The CDR3 bases are TGTGCCATCAGTGAGTCGACAGGGACTAAGCGGGGGTACAATGAGCAGTTCTTC.

This chain links TRBV29-1 with TRBJ1-3; 8 bases agree with TRBD1. Germline V gene sequence: CDR1 SQVTM, CDR2 ANQGSEA. After removal of 8 bases from V and 0 bases from J, the junction contained 6 bases not matched to a gene. The CDR3 sequence is 14 residues long. For the CDR3, the DNA is TGCAGCACCACAGGACAGGGCTCTGGAAACACCATATATTTT. Its translation is CSTTGQGSGNTIYF.

The table lists this clone with a count of one. V and J are TRBV2 and TRBJ2-1; TRBD2 matches at 11 bases. The germline CDR1 and CDR2 sequences are SNHLY and FYNNEI. The CDR3 runs 14 residues. With 2 bases clipped from V and 15 bases from J, the junction kept 9 bases outside the gene matches. In DNA, the CDR3 is TGTGCCAGCAGTGAATCACTAGCGGGGGCCGGGGGGTTCTTC. Amino acids: CASSESLAGAGGFF.

J is TRBJ2-2 and V is TRBV28; D possibly corresponds to TRBD2 (7 bases). V gave up 7 bases and J gave up 5 bases, with 14 bases separating them. This CDR3 comprises 14 residues. Germline loops: CDR1 MDHEN, CDR2 SYDVKM. Written as DNA, the CDR3 is TGTGCCAGCACCACTGGGGGGGCGACCGGGGAGCTGTTTTTT. Its protein is CASTTGGATGELFF. The full variable domain, completed using reference TRBV28 and TRBJ2-2, is DVKVTQSSRYLVKRTGEKVFLECVQDMDHENMFWYRQDPGLGLRLIYFSYDVKMKEKGDIPEGYSVSREKKERFSLILESASTNQTSMYLCASTTGGATGELFFGEGSRLTVL.